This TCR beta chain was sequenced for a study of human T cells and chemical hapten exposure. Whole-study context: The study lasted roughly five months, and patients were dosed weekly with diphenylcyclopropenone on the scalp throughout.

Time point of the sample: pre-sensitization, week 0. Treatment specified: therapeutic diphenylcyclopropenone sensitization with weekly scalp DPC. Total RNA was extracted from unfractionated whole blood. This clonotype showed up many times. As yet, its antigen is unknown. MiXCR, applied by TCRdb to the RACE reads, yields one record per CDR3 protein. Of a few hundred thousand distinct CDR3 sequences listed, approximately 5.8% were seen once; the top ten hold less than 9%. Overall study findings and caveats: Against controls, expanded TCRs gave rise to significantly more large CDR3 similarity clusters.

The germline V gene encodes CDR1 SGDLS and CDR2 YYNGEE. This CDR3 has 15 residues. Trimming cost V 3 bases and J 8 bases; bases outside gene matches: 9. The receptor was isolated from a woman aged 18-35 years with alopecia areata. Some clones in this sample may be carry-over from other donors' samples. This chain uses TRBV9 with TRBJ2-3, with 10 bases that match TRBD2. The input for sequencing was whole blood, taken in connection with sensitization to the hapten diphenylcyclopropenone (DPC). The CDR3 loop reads CASSGKGLASVTQYF. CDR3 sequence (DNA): TGTGCCAGCAGCGGTAAGGGACTAGCGTCAGTTACGCAGTATTTT.